This TCR beta chain came from a study of blood T cell repertoires in COVID-19. This table comes from immunoSEQ multiplex PCR, and its TCRdb copy is limited to in-frame clones, with some not included. The repertoire consists of 430,000 or so clones, with about 90% occurring once and the leading ten covering around 0.92%. Per germline, CDR1 LNHDA and CDR2 SQIVND (reference sequence). The CDR3 runs to 13 residues. Concerning this clone itself: A read error may produce the germline difference seen at one junction end.

The chain uses TRBV19 and TRBJ2-3; TRBD2 aligns across 12 bases. Sequencing used peripheral blood. The origin of this receptor is a man younger than 30 with COVID-19, enrolled during active disease. The CDR3 DNA is TGTGCCAGTAGCGAACTAGCGGGGGGTCCGAGCAATTTT. Protein product: CASSELAGGPSNF.